Included here is one TCR beta chain sequence, with context. Its antigen is not known. The sample belongs to a study of cytomegalovirus exposure and HLA in healthy donors. Study-wide results and limits: Reported results showed that the classifier diagnosed cytomegalovirus status with high specificity and sensitivity.

The PCR had 60 Vbeta and 13 Jbeta primers. Method: immunoSEQ multiplex PCR; TCRdb's copy keeps in-frame clones and lacks some. The sample shows 210,000 or so clones, about 74% of them seen only once. CDR1 and CDR2 from the germline V gene are MGHRA and YSYEKL. The CDR3 has 18 residues. Trimming cost V 1 base and J 0 bases, with 19 bases left between them. The receptor's source is a man in his forties or fifties in good health and CMV-seronegative. This rearrangement joins TRBV4-1 to TRBJ2-7; the D gene is possibly TRBD2 (7 bases). The sequenced material came from PBMCs. CDR3 region: CASSQGGGRRVLSYEQYF. The CDR3 bases are TGCGCCAGCAGCCAAGGGGGGGGCAGGCGAGTACTCTCCTACGAGCAGTACTTC.